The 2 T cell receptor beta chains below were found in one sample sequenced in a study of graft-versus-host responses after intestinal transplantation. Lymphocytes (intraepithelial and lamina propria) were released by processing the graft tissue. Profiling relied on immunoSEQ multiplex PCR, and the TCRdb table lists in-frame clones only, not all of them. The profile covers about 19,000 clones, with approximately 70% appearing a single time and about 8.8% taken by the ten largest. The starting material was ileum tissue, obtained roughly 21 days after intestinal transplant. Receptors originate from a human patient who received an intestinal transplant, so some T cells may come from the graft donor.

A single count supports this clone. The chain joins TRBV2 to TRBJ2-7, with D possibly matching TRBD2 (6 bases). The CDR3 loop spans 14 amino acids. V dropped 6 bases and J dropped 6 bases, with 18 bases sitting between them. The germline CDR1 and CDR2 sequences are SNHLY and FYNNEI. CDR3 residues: CASSGDFAPPEQYF. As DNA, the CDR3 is TGTGCCAGCAGCGGGGACTTTGCGCCCCCCGAGCAGTACTTC.

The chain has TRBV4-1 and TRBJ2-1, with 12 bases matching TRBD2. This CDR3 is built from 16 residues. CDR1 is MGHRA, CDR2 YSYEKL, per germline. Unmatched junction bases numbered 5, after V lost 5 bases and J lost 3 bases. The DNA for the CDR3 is TGCGCCAGCAGCAGCACGGGACTAGCGGGCTACAATGAGCAGTTCTTC. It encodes CASSSTGLAGYNEQFF.